This entry lists 26 T cell receptor beta chains sequenced from one sample in a study of PD-L1 blockade in urothelial cancer. Time point noted: peripheral blood 6 weeks after treatment start. Only in-frame clones appear in the TCRdb table, and some are missing; sequencing was by immunoSEQ multiplex PCR. The sample has 50,000 or so clones, approximately 83% seen once. The sample here was PBMCs, taken around atezolizumab (anti-PD-L1) treatment. These receptors originate from a man in his sixties with urothelial cancer.

V usage is TRBV19 and J usage is TRBJ2-7; TRBD1 is a possible D gene (6 bases). Between the trimmed V and J ends, which lost 5 bases and 4 bases, there was a span of 12 bases. The CDR3 has 13 residues. CDR1 is LNHDA, CDR2 SQIVND, per germline (reference sequence). The CDR3 is CASSSLTGYEQYF. The CDR3 DNA reads TGTGCCAGTAGTTCGCTGACAGGATACGAGCAGTACTTC. The full variable domain, with the rest looked up from reference TRBV19 and TRBJ2-7, is DGGITQSPKYLFRKEGQNVTLSCEQNLNHDAMYWYRQDPGQGLRLIYYSQIVNDFQKGDIAEGYSVSREKKESFPLTVTSAQKNPTAFYLCASSSLTGYEQYFGPGTRLTVT.

Only one count was recorded for this clone. This chain links TRBV6-6 with TRBJ1-1; perhaps TRBD1 as D (6 bases). Looked up from germline, CDR1 is MNHNY and CDR2 is SVGAGI (reference sequence). CDR3 length equals 15 residues. Trimming stripped 7 bases from V and 4 bases from J, with 19 bases between. CDR3 amino acids: CASIHKQGSRTEAFF. The CDR3 region has the DNA TGTGCCAGCATCCACAAACAGGGCTCGCGCACTGAAGCTTTCTTT.

The rearrangement links TRBV30 to TRBJ2-7; 8 nucleotides match TRBD1. After removal of 3 bases from V and 3 bases from J, the junction contained 7 bases not matched to a gene. CDR1 is GTSNPN, CDR2 SVGIG, per germline (reference sequence). The CDR3 contains 14 residues. The CDR3 sequence is CAWRGTGSYYEQYF. In DNA form, the CDR3 reads TGTGCCTGGAGGGGGACAGGTTCGTACTACGAGCAGTACTTC.

This clone occurred once. The CDR3 is CASSETEGARQPQHF. In DNA form, the CDR3 reads TGTGCCAGCAGTGAAACGGAGGGGGCGCGCCAGCCCCAGCATTTT. This chain links TRBV6-1 with TRBJ1-5, with TRBD1 matching over 7 bases. Germline V gives CDR1 MNHNS, CDR2 SASEGT. The CDR3 loop spans 15 amino acids. V trimming: 2 bases; J trimming: 7 bases; junction bases outside the gene matches: 8.

The gene calls are TRBV12-5 and TRBJ2-2; D unclear. The CDR3 has 15 residues. The germline V gene has CDR1 LGHNT and CDR2 FRNRAP. With 6 bases removed from V and 2 bases from J, the gap between germline ends came to 13 bases. In DNA, the CDR3 is TGTGCTAGTGGGGCACGGAGAACCAACACCGGGGAGCTGTTTTTT. This gives the protein CASGARRTNTGELFF.

This clone was counted once. This chain connects TRBV14 to TRBJ1-4; D is undetermined. Germline V gene sequence: CDR1 SGHDN, CDR2 FVKESK. The CDR3 is 16 amino acids. The V and J ends lost 4 bases and 5 bases respectively, with 17 bases between them. Here the CDR3 reads CASSRPGSRENEKLFF. In DNA, the CDR3 is TGTGCCAGCAGCCGGCCTGGGAGCCGGGAAAATGAAAAACTGTTTTTT. Supplemented by reference TRBV14 and TRBJ1-4, the full variable domain reads EAGVTQFPSHSVIEKGQTVTLRCDPISGHDNLYWYRRVMGKEIKFLLHFVKESKQDESGMPNNRFLAERTGGTYSTLKVQPAELEDSGVYFCASSRPGSRENEKLFFGSGTQLSVL.

The chain uses TRBV19 and TRBJ1-5; TRBD1 aligns across 8 bases. This CDR3 has 15 amino acids. V shed 4 bases and J 7 bases; nucleotides not matched to a gene: 9. From germline, CDR1 is LNHDA and CDR2 SQIVND (reference sequence). The DNA of the CDR3 is TGTGCCAGTAGTAGAACCGGACAGGGCGGACAGCCCCAGCATTTT. Encoded protein: CASSRTGQGGQPQHF.

The J gene is TRBJ1-4, the V gene TRBV30, with D perhaps matching TRBD1 (5 bases). This CDR3 has 14 residues. V was pared by 0 bases and J by 4 bases, with 9 bases between. Germline-derived CDR1 and CDR2 are GTSNPN and SVGIG (reference sequence). CDR3 nucleotide sequence: TGTGCCTGGAGTGTCACCAGGGATAATGAAAAACTGTTTTTT. Amino acid sequence: CAWSVTRDNEKLFF.

The chain joins TRBV4-2 to TRBJ2-7; no clear D gene. V was shortened by 1 base and J by 1 base, with 11 bases between the two germline ends. The CDR3 sequence is 15 residues long. CDR1 and CDR2 from the germline V gene are LGHNA and YNFKEQ. The CDR3 region is CASSQANSPSYEQYF. The CDR3 nucleotides read TGTGCCAGCAGCCAAGCGAACAGCCCGTCCTACGAGCAGTACTTC.

The rearrangement links TRBV14 to TRBJ2-5, with D possibly matching TRBD2 (5 bases). The CDR3 is 14 residues long. From germline, CDR1 is SGHDN and CDR2 FVKESK. The V end lost 4 bases, the J end lost 3 bases, and 12 bases lay between the germline ends. The chain's CDR3 is CASSLGAAEETQYF. DNA for the CDR3: TGTGCCAGCAGCCTTGGCGCAGCGGAAGAGACCCAGTACTTC.

The rearrangement joins TRBV7-6 to TRBJ1-1; D call uncertain. The V end was cut by 4 bases, the J end by 5 bases, with 11 bases between. The CDR3 loop spans 13 amino acids. Germline V gives CDR1 SGHVS, CDR2 FNYEAQ. CDR3: CASSYDRGTEAFF. CDR3 coding DNA: TGTGCCAGCAGCTATGACCGAGGGACTGAAGCTTTCTTT. Using reference TRBV7-6 and TRBJ1-1 for the parts outside the CDR3, the full variable domain is GAGVSQSPRYKVTKRGQDVALRCDPISGHVSLYWYRQALGQGPEFLTYFNYEAQQDKSGLPNDRFSAERPEGSISTLTIQRTEQRDSAMYRCASSYDRGTEAFFGQGTRLTVV.

Of note for this clone: Its ends do not fully match the called genes, so a read error is possible. The chain uses TRBV7-2 and TRBJ1-5; D perhaps matches TRBD1 (5 bases). The germline gives CDR1 SGHTA, CDR2 FQGNSA. This CDR3 spans 15 amino acids. The DNA for the CDR3 is TGTGCCAGCAGCCTAGCGGGGGGGAAGGCTCAGCCCCAGCATTTT. As protein: CASSLAGGKAQPQHF.

This clone was observed once. The V gene is TRBV18, the J gene TRBJ2-2, with D uncertain. There are 16 residues in the CDR3. Germline CDR1 and CDR2: KGHSH and LQKENI. V was clipped by 5 bases and J by 2 bases, with 15 bases between them. For the CDR3, the DNA is TGTGCCAGCTCAAAGACAAGGCTCGAAAACACCGGGGAGCTGTTTTTT. This encodes CASSKTRLENTGELFF.

The chain has TRBV10-2 and TRBJ1-1, with D possibly matching TRBD1 (5 bases). V was clipped by 4 bases and J by 2 bases, with 8 bases between them. The CDR3 length is 13 residues. The germline CDR1 and CDR2 sequences are WSHSY and SAAADI. DNA of the CDR3: TGCGCCAGCAGTGGACAGATAAACACTGAAGCTTTCTTT. It codes for CASSGQINTEAFF.

CDR3 DNA sequence: TGTGCCAGCAGTATGGGGACAGGGCAACCAGAATTCTACGAGCAGTACTTC. Protein product: CASSMGTGQPEFYEQYF. The chain links TRBV27 to TRBJ2-7; the match to TRBD1 covers 9 bases. Germline CDR1 MNHEY, CDR2 SMNVEV (reference sequence). The CDR3 spans 17 residues. V was pared by 5 bases and J by 3 bases, with 14 bases of the junction left unmatched.

The CDR3 here is CASSGRTSGTEAFF. The CDR3 nucleotides are TGTGCCAGCAGCGGGCGGACTTCGGGCACTGAAGCTTTCTTT. The chain uses TRBV11-3 and TRBJ1-1; D gene ambiguous. The germline gives CDR1 SGHNT, CDR2 YENEEA. The CDR3 has 14 amino acids. V gave up 5 bases and J gave up 4 bases, with 14 bases separating them.

The chain recombines TRBV28 with TRBJ1-5, with a possible D match to TRBD1 (5 bases). There are 12 residues in the CDR3. The germline V gene has CDR1 MDHEN and CDR2 SYDVKM. Trimming removed 7 bases at V and 5 bases at J, with 9 bases between. The CDR3 spells CASTQGYQPQHF. The CDR3 DNA follows: TGTGCCAGCACCCAGGGCTATCAGCCCCAGCATTTT.

This chain joins TRBV7-3 and TRBJ2-1; weak D call: TRBD2 (5 bases). Germline V gene lookup returns CDR1 SGHTA and CDR2 FQGTGA. CDR3 length: 13 amino acids. With 4 bases removed from V and 9 bases from J, the gap between germline ends came to 13 bases. In DNA form, the CDR3 reads TGTGCCAGCAGCTCCGGACCCGAGGGTGAGCAGTTCTTC. Protein sequence: CASSSGPEGEQFF. Using reference TRBV7-3 and TRBJ2-1 for the parts outside the CDR3, the full variable domain is GAGVSQTPSNKVTEKGKYVELRCDPISGHTALYWYRQSLGQGPEFLIYFQGTGAADDSGLPNDRFFAVRPEGSVSTLKIQRTERGDSAVYLCASSSGPEGEQFFGPGTRLTVL.

The rearrangement joins TRBV7-2 to TRBJ1-2, with 9 bases matching TRBD1. CDR1 is SGHTA, CDR2 FQGNSA, per germline. The CDR3 is made up of 15 amino acids. V trimming: 4 bases; J trimming: 2 bases; junction bases outside the gene matches: 5. CDR3 residues: CASSYYRGPNYGYTF. DNA for the CDR3: TGTGCCAGCAGCTACTACAGGGGGCCCAACTATGGCTACACCTTC. The full variable domain, with the rest looked up from reference TRBV7-2 and TRBJ1-2, is GAGVSQSPSNKVTEKGKDVELRCDPISGHTALYWYRQSLGQGLEFLIYFQGNSAPDKSGLPSDRFSAERTGGSVSTLTIQRTQQEDSAVYLCASSYYRGPNYGYTFGSGTRLTVV.

The chain carries TRBV5-1 and TRBJ2-5, with D hard to call. Trimming shortened V by 4 bases and J by 10 bases, and 20 bases separated the two germline ends. The CDR3 has 14 amino acids. Germline loops: CDR1 SGHRS, CDR2 YFSETQ. CDR3: CASSPSSGSVYQYF. In nucleotides, the CDR3 is TGCGCCAGCAGCCCAAGTTCGGGTTCGGTTTACCAGTACTTC.

The chain joins TRBV18 to TRBJ2-1; D is unclear. Per the germline V gene, CDR1 is KGHSH and CDR2 is LQKENI. Trimming left V 3 bases short and J 8 bases short, with 8 bases between. This CDR3 region has 12 residues. The DNA of the CDR3 is TGTGCCAGCTCACCTGCACGCGATGAGCAGTTCTTC. Its protein is CASSPARDEQFF. The full variable domain, its missing parts supplied by reference TRBV18 and TRBJ2-1, is NAGVMQNPRHLVRRRGQEARLRCSPMKGHSHVYWYRQLPEEGLKFMVYLQKENIIDESGMPKERFSAEFPKEGPSILRIQQVVRGDSAAYFCASSPARDEQFFGPGTRLTVL.

This chain links TRBV6-1 with TRBJ1-2; D is unresolved. CDR1 and CDR2 from the germline V gene are MNHNS and SASEGT. V lost 4 bases to trimming and J lost 7 bases, with 13 bases between them. The CDR3 spans 13 residues. CDR3 sequence reads: CASSVQVPTGYTF. DNA for the CDR3: TGTGCCAGCAGTGTTCAGGTACCCACTGGCTACACCTTC.

The CDR3 loop is CASSPTPTFPSTNEKLFF. CDR3 bases: TGTGCCAGCAGCCCCACTCCCACTTTTCCCTCAACTAATGAAAAACTGTTTTTT. This chain links TRBV7-2 with TRBJ1-4; D unresolved. Germline V gives CDR1 SGHTA, CDR2 FQGNSA. V dropped 5 bases and J dropped 0 bases, with 19 bases sitting between them. This CDR3 is built from 18 residues.

V usage is TRBV9 and J usage is TRBJ2-7; possible D gene TRBD2, 7 bases. V lost 0 bases and J lost 4, with 14 bases in between. The CDR3 has 15 residues. Germline-derived CDR1 and CDR2 are SGDLS and YYNGEE. Written as DNA, the CDR3 is TGTGCCAGCAGCGTAGCGATGGGGGGGCAGTACGAGCAGTACTTC. It codes for CASSVAMGGQYEQYF.

The rearrangement uses TRBV5-6 and TRBJ1-2, with TRBD1 identical over 8 bases. Germline loops: CDR1 SGHDT, CDR2 YYEEEE. The CDR3 sequence is 13 residues long. The junction had 1 base not matched to a gene; V was cut back by 1 base and J by 5 bases. CDR3 loop: CASSLRQGYGYTF. The CDR3 DNA sequence: TGTGCCAGCAGCTTGCGACAGGGGTATGGCTACACCTTC. Variable domain in full (rest from reference TRBV5-6 and TRBJ1-2): DAGVTQSPTHLIKTRGQQVTLRCSPKSGHDTVSWYQQALGQGPQFIFQYYEEEERQRGNFPDRFSGHQFPNYSSELNVNALLLGDSALYLCASSLRQGYGYTFGSGTRLTVV.

V and J are TRBV5-1 and TRBJ2-2, with 11 bases matching TRBD2. Trimming removed 0 bases from V and 5 bases from J; junction bases left unmatched: 6. The germline gives CDR1 SGHRS, CDR2 YFSETQ. The CDR3 consists of 17 residues. DNA of the CDR3: TGCGCCAGCAGCTTGGCGACTAGCGGGGCAGGTACCGGGGAGCTGTTTTTT. It is translated as CASSLATSGAGTGELFF. The full variable domain, rest sourced from reference TRBV5-1 and TRBJ2-2, is KAGVTQTPRYLIKTRGQQVTLSCSPISGHRSVSWYQQTPGQGLQFLFEYFSETQRNKGNFPGRFSGRQFSNSRSEMNVSTLELGDSALYLCASSLATSGAGTGELFFGEGSRLTVL.